This T cell receptor beta chain was captured by sequencing in a study of T cells in Graves' hyperthyroidism and ophthalmopathy (dated 2019 in TCRdb). Background for the entire study: Peripheral blood was sampled at the time of initial diagnosis, prior to any treatment. To identify TCR V-J signatures that set the groups apart, the researchers used a discovery cohort of about a hundred patients, made up of 43 with Graves' ophthalmopathy and 57 with stable Graves' hyperthyroidism. Prospective prediction of ophthalmopathy was tested in an independent validation cohort consisting of 18 to 20 hyperthyroidism patients and 15 or so patients who later progressed to ophthalmopathy. The 100 or so discovery patients were randomly split 7:3 into training and test sets. In addition, the study compared T-cell repertoires in thyroid tissue and in blood from five or six Graves' hyperthyroidism patients. Once sampling was done, hyperthyroidism patients were given methimazole at a starting dose of 30 mg daily, whereas ophthalmopathy patients were given high-dose intravenous methylprednisolone. The paper describes TCR Vbeta CDR3 sequencing of about 140 peripheral blood samples, made up of 43 ophthalmopathy patients, over 70 hyperthyroidism patients and about 17 progressor patients.

Ophthalmopathy patients had moderately to severely active disease, with a Clinical Activity Score of 3 or more, a NOSPECS grade of 4 or more, and a disease duration of less than 3 months. Any patient with an uncontrolled infection, another autoimmune disease, pregnancy or lactation was excluded. Diagnoses were based on clinical symptoms, serum thyroxine and TRAb, thyroid ultrasound and orbital computed tomography. Ficoll-Paque density gradient centrifugation was used to isolate PBMCs from about 10 ml of fresh peripheral blood. Total RNA was extracted with Trizol reagent, and quality was checked on an Agilent 2100 Bioanalyzer. In the case of this clonotype: Its antigen is not yet known. Base quality data are lacking; no much larger clone is found one base away.

The TCR beta CDR3 regions were amplified from the RNA transcripts. For the first round of RT-PCR on the TCR CDR3, the HTBI primer set was used together with the Qiagen OneStep RT-PCR kit. Libraries were constructed in a second round of multiplex PCR, after which size selection and purification were carried out. Paired-end sequencing of the libraries was performed with 100 bp reads on an Illumina HiSeq2000. Concerning the study's data processing: SOAPnuke was used to process the raw data, removing reads that contained adapters or uncalled bases, had a mean Phred below 15, or lacked an exact match to the constant primer or identifier. COPE v1.2.5 was used to merge high-quality paired reads, and clonotypes were defined as unique nucleotide sequences. MiTCR v1.1 was used to align the clonotypes against IMGT TRBV, TRBD and TRBJ reference segments. Only V-J combinations with frequency above 0.0001, covering 99.2% of repertoires, were analysed. The TCS score was defined as the ratio of F50 (clonal expansion) to E x V (chaos), calculated using BLOSUM62-based TCRdist between CDR3 peptides within each V-J. Welch's t-statistics and random forest reduced some 510 V-J features to 13, which were used in a naive Bayes classifier (R e1071). The public reads were run again by TCRdb, first through fastp at Q25 and then through MiXCR, and only productive beta chains were kept. Rows are unified per CDR3 protein, each entry keeping the most common DNA and genes. The V and J calls here are based on TCRdb, not the publication. The sample table shows hundreds of thousands of distinct CDR3 sequences, and roughly a sixth are seen once. The ten largest clonotypes hold about 16% of the sample.

General conclusions and limits of the study: No statistical method was used to set the sample size in advance, and investigators knew the group allocation. In cross-validation, a model built on a 13 V-J signature told ophthalmopathy apart from stable hyperthyroidism with approximately 90% sensitivity and about 81% specificity, and in testing the same model reached 80%/75%. Most expanded thyroid clonotypes (frequency above 0.001) were also detected in blood, a finding suggesting that blood repertoires may reflect thyroid immune responses. In validation, the model predicted progression to ophthalmopathy with over 65% sensitivity and approximately 78% specificity, a median of approximately 6.7 months before onset.

The sample was blood. This receptor was obtained from a woman between 18 and 29 years old with Graves' ophthalmopathy.

The DNA sequence follows: TGTGCCAGCAGTTTATCGGCGGGGGCTCATAATTCACCCCTCCACTTT. It translates to CASSLSAGAHNSPLHF. The rearranged segments are TRBV27 and TRBJ1-6; the D gene is perhaps TRBD1, on 6 matching bases. For CDR1 and CDR2, the germline V gene (reference sequence) lists MNHEY and SMNVEV. From cysteine to phenylalanine, the CDR3 is 16 amino acids long. Left in the record is the CDR3 DNA by itself, 48 bases read in frame from the first base. V is pared back by 0 bases and J by 5 bases, with 11 bases lying between the germline termini.